The 14 T cell receptor beta chains in this list originate from one sample, sequenced in a study of cytomegalovirus exposure and HLA in healthy donors. 13 Jbeta primers and 60 Vbeta primers were used for the PCR. Sequencing was performed with immunoSEQ multiplex PCR; in TCRdb, only in-frame clones are kept and a portion is missing. The sample lists some 130,000 clones, about four fifths occurring once. Sequencing was done on a sample of PBMCs. These TCRs come from a young man in good health.

This chain connects TRBV25-1 to TRBJ2-1; TRBD2 matches at 8 bases. Per germline, CDR1 MGHDK and CDR2 SYGVNS. The CDR3 consists of 16 residues. The V and J ends lost 7 bases and 2 bases, in that order; junction bases with no gene match: 10. The CDR3 nucleotides read TGTGCCAGCACTGGAAGCGGGAGTGCGACCTACAATGAGCAGTTCTTC. Its protein product is CASTGSGSATYNEQFF.

This sequence joins TRBV9 and TRBJ1-1, with D possibly being TRBD1 (5 bases). The CDR3 spans 13 residues. Trimming stripped 5 bases from V and 1 base from J, with 9 bases between. Germline assignment: CDR1 SGDLS and CDR2 YYNGEE. CDR3 in DNA: TGTGCCAGCAGTGGGGGGAAGAACACTGAAGCTTTCTTT. Protein: CASSGGKNTEAFF.

This clone was found a few times. This chain uses TRBV21-1 with TRBJ2-7; TRBD1 is taken as the D call from the table, unchecked against the DNA. TRBV21-1 is a pseudogene locus. The CDR3 has 15 residues. In DNA form, the CDR3 reads TGTGCCAGCAACAAAGCGGGGGCGAGCTCCTACGAGCAGTACTTC. This sequence encodes CASNKAGASSYEQYF.

This clone was counted once. In nucleotides, the CDR3 is TGTGCCAGCAGTGAAGCGCTCAGGGCTGGGGGGGTGGAGACCCAGTACTTC. Translation gives CASSEALRAGGVETQYF. J is TRBJ2-5 and V is TRBV6-1; TRBD2 matches 7 bases. The V segment lost 0 bases and the J segment 5 bases; nucleotides outside the gene matches: 12. CDR1 and CDR2 from the germline V gene are MNHNS and SASEGT. There are 17 residues in the CDR3.

The J gene is TRBJ2-3, the V gene TRBV10-3; 9 nucleotides agree with TRBD1. This CDR3 contains 15 residues. J lost 2 bases, V lost 10 bases, and 10 bases had no gene match. Per germline, CDR1 ENHRY and CDR2 SYGVKD. This CDR3 is CATTSGTGYTDTQYF. The CDR3 region has the DNA TGTGCCACCACCTCCGGGACAGGGTACACAGATACGCAGTATTTT.

This chain joins TRBV7-2 and TRBJ2-3, with a possible D match to TRBD2 (5 bases). The V and J ends lost 5 bases and 5 bases respectively, with 14 bases between them. Germline V CDR1 and CDR2: SGHTA, FQGNSA. The CDR3 has 14 amino acids. The CDR3 region has the DNA TGTGCCAGCAGCCCCAGTCTAGCCCAAGATACGCAGTATTTT. This encodes CASSPSLAQDTQYF.

This chain links TRBV25-1 with TRBJ1-1, with D unresolved. The CDR3 sequence is 15 residues long. V was pared by 2 bases and J by 5 bases, with 15 bases between. CDR1 and CDR2 from the germline V gene are MGHDK and SYGVNS. DNA for the CDR3: TGTGCCAGCAGTGAACTCGCGGGCAGCCTAACTGAAGCTTTCTTT. It codes for CASSELAGSLTEAFF.

The J gene is TRBJ2-7, the V gene TRBV2; 7 bases map to TRBD2. CDR1 and CDR2 (germline): SNHLY, FYNNEI. This CDR3 comprises 14 residues. The trim removed 1 base at V and 9 bases at J, leaving 9 bases unmatched. This CDR3 reads CASSEDWGGSRQYF. The CDR3 DNA sequence: TGTGCCAGCAGTGAAGATTGGGGGGGTAGCCGGCAGTACTTC.

The chain is built from TRBV4-1 and TRBJ2-7; D unclear. V dropped 1 base and J dropped 1 base, with 8 bases sitting between them. Germline V CDR1 and CDR2: MGHRA, YSYEKL. CDR3 length equals 14 residues. The CDR3 DNA follows: TGCGCCAGCAGCCAAGTATCAGGTTCCTACGAGCAGTACTTC. Amino acid sequence: CASSQVSGSYEQYF.

This clone appeared once. The genes are TRBV11-3 and TRBJ2-5; the D gene is possibly TRBD2 (6 bases). Germline V gene data show CDR1 as SGHNT and CDR2 as YENEEA. V lost 6 bases and J lost 5, with 22 bases in between. The CDR3 spans 16 residues. CDR3 in amino acids: CASSPLRTGRWETQYF. The CDR3 nucleotides are TGTGCCAGCAGTCCCCTAAGGACGGGGAGGTGGGAGACCCAGTACTTC. Full variable domain (outside the CDR3, taken from reference TRBV11-3 and TRBJ2-5): EAGVVQSPRYKIIEKKQPVAFWCNPISGHNTLYWYLQNLGQGPELLIRYENEEAVDDSQLPKDRFSAERLKGVDSTLKIQPAELGDSAVYLCASSPLRTGRWETQYFGPGTRLLVL.

As concerns this clone: The junction departs from the called germline gene at one end, perhaps through a read error. V gene TRBV7-9 combines with J gene TRBJ2-7; TRBD2 matches at 12 bases. The CDR3 contains 17 residues. Germline-derived CDR1 and CDR2 are SEHNR and FQNEAQ (reference sequence). The CDR3 here is CSSSLSSGRAFLYEQYF. CDR3 in DNA: TGTTCCAGCAGCTTGTCTAGCGGGAGGGCCTTCCTCTACGAGCAGTACTTC.

The chain carries TRBV11-2 and TRBJ2-6; D perhaps matches TRBD2 (7 bases). Germline CDR1 reads SGHAT; CDR2 reads FQNNGV. Trimming removed 4 bases from V and 0 bases from J, with 19 bases in between. The CDR3 spans 19 residues. The CDR3 protein is CASSSHGRGLDSGANVLTF. The CDR3 bases are TGTGCCAGCAGCTCGCACGGGCGGGGGCTCGACTCTGGGGCCAACGTCCTGACTTTC.

The V call is TRBV27, the J call TRBJ2-1, with 14 bases aligning to TRBD2. In germline, CDR1 is MNHEY, CDR2 SMNVEV (reference sequence). The CDR3 runs to 18 residues. V lost 3 bases to trimming and J lost 3 bases; unmatched junction nucleotides: 7. CDR3: CASSLTSGRAGGYNEQFF. Here the CDR3 DNA reads TGTGCCAGCAGTTTGACTAGCGGGAGGGCCGGGGGCTACAATGAGCAGTTCTTC.

CDR3 in amino acids: CASSLEPQTYEQYF. The CDR3 bases are TGTGCCAGCAGCTTAGAACCACAGACCTACGAGCAGTACTTC. The rearrangement uses TRBV11-2 and TRBJ2-7; D not certain. Trimming left V 0 bases short and J 2 bases short, with 8 bases between. The CDR3 loop spans 14 amino acids. CDR1 is SGHAT and CDR2 is FQNNGV in the germline V gene.